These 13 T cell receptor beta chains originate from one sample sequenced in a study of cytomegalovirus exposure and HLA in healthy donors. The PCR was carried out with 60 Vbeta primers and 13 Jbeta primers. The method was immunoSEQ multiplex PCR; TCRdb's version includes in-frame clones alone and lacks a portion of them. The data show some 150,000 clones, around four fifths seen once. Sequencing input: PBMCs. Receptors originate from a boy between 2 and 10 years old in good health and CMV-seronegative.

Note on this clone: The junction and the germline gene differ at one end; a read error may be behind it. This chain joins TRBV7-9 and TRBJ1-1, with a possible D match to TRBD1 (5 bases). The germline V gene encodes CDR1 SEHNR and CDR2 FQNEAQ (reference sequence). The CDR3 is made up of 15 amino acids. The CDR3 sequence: CASSYLAGVNAEAFF. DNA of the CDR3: TGTGCCAGCAGCTATCTGGCGGGGGTGAACGCTGAAGCTTTCTTT.

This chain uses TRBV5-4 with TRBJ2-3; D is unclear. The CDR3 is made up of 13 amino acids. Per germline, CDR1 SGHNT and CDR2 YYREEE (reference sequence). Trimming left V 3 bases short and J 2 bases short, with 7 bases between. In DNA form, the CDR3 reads TGTGCCAGCAGCTCCCTAGTCACAGATACGCAGTATTTT. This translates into CASSSLVTDTQYF.

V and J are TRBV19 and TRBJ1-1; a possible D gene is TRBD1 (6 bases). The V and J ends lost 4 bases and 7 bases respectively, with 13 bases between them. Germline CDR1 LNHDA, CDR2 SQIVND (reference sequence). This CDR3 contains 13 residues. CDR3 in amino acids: CASSSWGPGEAFF. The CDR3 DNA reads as TGTGCCAGTAGTAGTTGGGGGCCGGGTGAAGCTTTCTTT.

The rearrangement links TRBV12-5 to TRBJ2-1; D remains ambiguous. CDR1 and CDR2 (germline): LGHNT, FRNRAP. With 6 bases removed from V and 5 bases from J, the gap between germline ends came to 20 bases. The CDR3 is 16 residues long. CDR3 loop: CASGPREVTANNEQFF. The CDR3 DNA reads TGTGCTAGTGGCCCCCGAGAGGTAACGGCCAACAATGAGCAGTTCTTC.

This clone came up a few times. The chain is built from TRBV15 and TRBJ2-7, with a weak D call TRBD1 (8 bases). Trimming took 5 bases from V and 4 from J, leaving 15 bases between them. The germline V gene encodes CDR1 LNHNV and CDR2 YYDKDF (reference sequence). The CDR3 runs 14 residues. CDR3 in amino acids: CATSYGQGGYEQYF. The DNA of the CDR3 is TGTGCCACCAGCTATGGACAGGGAGGGTACGAGCAGTACTTC.

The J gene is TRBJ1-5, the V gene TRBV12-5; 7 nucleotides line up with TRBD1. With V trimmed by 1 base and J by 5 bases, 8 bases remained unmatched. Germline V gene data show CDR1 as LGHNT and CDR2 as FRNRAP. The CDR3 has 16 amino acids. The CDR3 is CASGLDRGQADQPQHF. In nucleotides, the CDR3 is TGTGCTAGTGGTTTGGACCGCGGACAGGCGGATCAGCCCCAGCATTTT.

The CDR3 spells CASSPNWDRGLRKLFF. The DNA of the CDR3 is TGTGCCAGCAGCCCCAACTGGGACAGGGGGCTTCGAAAACTGTTTTTT. This chain uses TRBV4-2 with TRBJ1-4, with 12 bases identical to TRBD1. Germline lookup yields CDR1 LGHNA and CDR2 YNFKEQ. J gave up 10 bases and V 4 bases, and 10 bases lay outside the gene matches. This CDR3 comprises 16 residues.

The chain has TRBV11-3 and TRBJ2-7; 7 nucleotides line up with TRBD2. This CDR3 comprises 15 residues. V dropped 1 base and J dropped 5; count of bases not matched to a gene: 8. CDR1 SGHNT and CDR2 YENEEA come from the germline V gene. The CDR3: CASSLVSGGADEQYF. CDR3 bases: TGTGCCAGCAGCTTAGTTTCGGGAGGTGCCGACGAGCAGTACTTC.

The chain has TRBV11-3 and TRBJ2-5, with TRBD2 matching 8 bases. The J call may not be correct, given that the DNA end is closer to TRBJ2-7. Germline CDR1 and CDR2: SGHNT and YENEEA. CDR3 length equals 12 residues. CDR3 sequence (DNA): TGTGCCAGCGGGACTAGCTCCTACGAGCAGTACTTC. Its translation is CASGTSSYEQYF.

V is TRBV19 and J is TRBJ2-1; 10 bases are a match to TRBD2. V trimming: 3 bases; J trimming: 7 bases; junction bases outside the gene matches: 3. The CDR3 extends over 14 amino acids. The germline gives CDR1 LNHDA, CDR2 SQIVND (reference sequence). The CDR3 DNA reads TGTGCCAGTAGTATCGAAGCGGGGGGGAATGAGCAGTTCTTC. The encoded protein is CASSIEAGGNEQFF. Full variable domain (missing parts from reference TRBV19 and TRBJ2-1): DGGITQSPKYLFRKEGQNVTLSCEQNLNHDAMYWYRQDPGQGLRLIYYSQIVNDFQKGDIAEGYSVSREKKESFPLTVTSAQKNPTAFYLCASSIEAGGNEQFFGPGTRLTVL.

DNA for the CDR3: TGTGCCAGCAGCCTACGGCGGGACAGGGACTTTTACTACGAGCAGTACTTC. Protein: CASSLRRDRDFYYEQYF. The genes are TRBV7-8 and TRBJ2-7; 9 bases fit TRBD1. The germline CDR1 and CDR2 sequences are SGHVS and FQNEAQ. After removal of 5 bases from V and 3 bases from J, the junction contained 14 bases not matched to a gene. This CDR3 is built from 17 residues.

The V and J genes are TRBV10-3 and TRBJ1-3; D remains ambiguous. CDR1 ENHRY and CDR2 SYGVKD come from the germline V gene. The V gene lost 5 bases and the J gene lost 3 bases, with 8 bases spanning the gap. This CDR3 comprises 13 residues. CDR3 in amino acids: CAISHGFGNTIYF. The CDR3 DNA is TGTGCCATCAGTCACGGGTTTGGAAACACCATATATTTT.

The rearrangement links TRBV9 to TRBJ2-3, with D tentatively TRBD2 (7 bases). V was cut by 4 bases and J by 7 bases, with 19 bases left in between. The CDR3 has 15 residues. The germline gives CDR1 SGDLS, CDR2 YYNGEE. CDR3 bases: TGTGCCAGCAGCCCCTTTTGGGGGGGCAAATATACGCAGTATTTT. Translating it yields CASSPFWGGKYTQYF.